Listed below are T cell receptor beta chains from one sample, sequenced in a study of cytomegalovirus exposure and HLA in healthy donors. The data were produced by immunoSEQ multiplex PCR, yet TCRdb's version contains in-frame clones alone and is incomplete. This table holds some 120,000 clones, over 60% found once. The sequencing sample was made of PBMCs. These receptors all stem from a woman between 18 and 30 years old in good health and CMV-seropositive. The CDR3 runs from the conserved cysteine through the conserved F or W. D genes are given only for firm matches. Expanded clones get a size class; other rows say once, few or many, or leave the size out.

-	TRBD2	TRBV7-3	TRBJ2-2	CASSKGVAGGPGTGELFF	TGTGCCAGCAGCAAGGGGGTAGCGGGAGGGCCGGGCACCGGGGAGCTGTTTTTT
few	-	TRBV19	TRBJ2-1	CASSMMTGSYNEQFF	TGTGCCAGTAGTATGATGACAGGCTCCTACAATGAGCAGTTCTTC
-	TRBD1	TRBV2	TRBJ2-7	CASSFPGQGAARSYEQYF	TGTGCCAGCAGTTTTCCGGGACAGGGTGCGGCTCGGTCCTACGAGCAGTACTTC
-	-	TRBV11-2	TRBJ2-1	CASSLLANEQFF	TGTGCCAGCAGCCTCCTAGCGAATGAGCAGTTCTTC
-	TRBD1	TRBV28	TRBJ2-7	CASSTTGTGGGEQYF	TGTGCCAGCAGTACTACCGGGACAGGGGGCGGCGAGCAGTACTTC
-	-	TRBV19	TRBJ2-2	CASSMPRGGFGTGELFF	TGTGCCAGTAGTATGCCCAGGGGAGGGTTTGGCACCGGGGAGCTGTTTTTT
-	-	TRBV27	TRBJ1-1	CASRRSDTEAFF	TGTGCCAGCCGCCGTAGCGACACTGAAGCTTTCTTT
-	-	TRBV21-1	TRBJ2-7	CASSRWREGHPTIYEQYF	TGTGCCAGCAGCAGGTGGCGGGAGGGCCACCCGACGATATACGAGCAGTACTTC
few	TRBD1	TRBV27	TRBJ2-1	CASSSGQWPYNEQFF	TGTGCCAGCAGTTCGGGACAGTGGCCCTACAATGAGCAGTTCTTC
-	TRBD2	TRBV9	TRBJ2-1	CASSVGAGGPYNEQFF	TGTGCCAGCAGCGTGGGGGCGGGAGGGCCCTACAATGAGCAGTTCTTC
-	TRBD1	TRBV2	TRBJ1-2	CASTANRGRGGYTF	TGTGCCAGCACCGCCAACAGGGGGCGGGGAGGCTACACCTTC
-	-	TRBV25-1	TRBJ1-2	CASSAGVPANYGYTF	TGTGCCAGCAGTGCTGGAGTCCCGGCGAACTATGGCTACACCTTC
-	TRBD1	TRBV9	TRBJ2-7	CASSTGQGAREQYF	TGTGCCAGCAGCACGGGACAGGGGGCCCGCGAGCAGTACTTC
few	-	TRBV18	TRBJ1-1	CASSPQGNTEAFF	TGTGCCAGCTCGCCCCAGGGGAACACTGAAGCTTTCTTT
-	-	TRBV4-1	TRBJ1-1	CVSRRPGVRNTEAFF	TGCGTCAGCCGTCGCCCCGGGGTGAGGAACACTGAAGCTTTCTTT
few	-	TRBV5-6	TRBJ1-5	CASSLGRVNQPQHF	TGTGCCAGCAGCTTAGGCAGGGTCAATCAGCCCCAGCATTTT
-	-	TRBV18	TRBJ1-4	CASSSEGGEKLFF	TGTGCCAGCTCATCGGAAGGCGGTGAAAAACTGTTTTTT
-	TRBD1	TRBV6-5	TRBJ1-5	CASSRSGGRQPQHF	TGTGCCAGCAGTCGCTCAGGGGGCCGTCAGCCCCAGCATTTT
-	TRBD1	TRBV6-5	TRBJ2-7	CASSYSADRAYEQYF	TGTGCCAGCAGTTACTCGGCGGACAGGGCCTACGAGCAGTACTTC
few	-	TRBV19	TRBJ1-3	CASSPRGNTIYF	TGTGCCAGTAGTCCCCGGGGAAACACCATATATTTT
-	-	TRBV23-1	TRBJ2-7	CASSRIAPAYEQYF	TGCGCCAGCAGTCGTATAGCGCCGGCCTACGAGCAGTACTTC
-	-	TRBV11-2	TRBJ1-2	CASSLDHRASGYTF	TGTGCCAGCAGCTTAGATCACAGGGCTTCGGGCTACACCTTC
-	TRBD1	TRBV5-6	TRBJ2-6	CASSLGQGASGANVLTF	TGTGCCAGCAGCTTGGGACAGGGGGCTTCTGGGGCCAACGTCCTGACTTTC
-	-	TRBV30	TRBJ1-3	CAWIPGGNTIYF	TGTGCCTGGATTCCGGGGGGAAACACCATATATTTT
-	-	TRBV25-1	TRBJ2-5	CASSGRETQYF	TGTGCCAGCAGTGGCAGGGAGACCCAGTACTTC
few	-	TRBV30	TRBJ1-2	CAWVAGDYGYTF	TGTGCCTGGGTCGCAGGGGACTATGGCTACACCTTC
-	-	TRBV7-8	TRBJ1-1	CASSYQQGFEAFF	TGTGCCAGCAGCTACCAACAGGGTTTTGAAGCTTTCTTT
-	TRBD1	TRBV4-1	TRBJ2-7	CASSRGTGGYEQYF	TGCGCCAGCAGCCGAGGGACAGGGGGCTACGAGCAGTACTTC
-	-	TRBV6-1	TRBJ1-4	CASSERVIGEKLFF	TGTGCCAGCAGTGAACGGGTTATAGGTGAAAAACTGTTTTTT
once	TRBD2	TRBV5-4	TRBJ2-3	CASSLTSGYLADTQYF	TGTGCCAGCAGCTTGACTAGCGGTTACCTGGCGGATACGCAGTATTTT
-	-	TRBV10-1	TRBJ1-1	CASSDLVNTEAFF	TGCGCCAGCAGTGATTTAGTGAACACTGAAGCTTTCTTT
few	-	TRBV5-6	TRBJ1-5	CASSQGGVRGNQPQHF	TGTGCCAGCAGCCAAGGGGGAGTCCGGGGCAATCAGCCCCAGCATTTT
-	TRBD1	TRBV7-9	TRBJ1-1	CASSWVTGGTEAFF	TGTGCCAGCAGCTGGGTGACAGGGGGCACTGAAGCTTTCTTT
-	TRBD1	TRBV5-1	TRBJ2-1	CASSLLTGGAYNEQFF	TGCGCCAGCAGCTTACTAACAGGGGGAGCCTACAATGAGCAGTTCTTC
once	-	TRBV18	TRBJ1-4	CASSPRGKTTNEKLFF	TGTGCCAGCTCACCACGAGGGAAGACAACTAATGAAAAACTGTTTTTT
-	-	TRBV13	TRBJ2-7	CASSSIDPASSYEQYF	TGTGCCAGCAGCTCCATCGATCCGGCTAGCTCCTACGAGCAGTACTTC
-	-	TRBV5-4	TRBJ2-4	CASSNRDFIAKNIQYF	TGTGCAAGCAGCAACCGGGACTTTATAGCCAAAAACATTCAGTACTTC
once	TRBD2	TRBV19	TRBJ2-7	CASSTSGGPYEQYF	TGTGCCAGTAGTACCTCGGGAGGGCCCTACGAGCAGTACTTC
few	TRBD1	TRBV30	TRBJ1-5	CAWSIAGGDGNQPQHF	TGTGCCTGGAGCATTGCAGGGGGCGACGGCAATCAGCCCCAGCATTTT
-	-	TRBV6-1	TRBJ2-7	CASSPNLGLTYEQYF	TGTGCCAGCAGCCCAAACCTAGGACTTACCTACGAGCAGTACTTC
-	-	TRBV15	TRBJ1-1	CATSRGGAAEAFF	TGTGCCACCAGCAGGGGGGGGGCCGCTGAAGCTTTCTTT
once	-	TRBV28	TRBJ2-5	CASSLGGSGGRRETQYF	TGTGCCAGCAGTTTAGGGGGGTCAGGGGGTAGGAGGGAGACCCAGTACTTC
few	TRBD1	TRBV6-5	TRBJ1-4	CASSYSTGAREKLFF	TGTGCCAGCAGTTACTCGACAGGGGCCAGAGAAAAACTGTTTTTT
-	-	TRBV4-2	TRBJ2-7	CASSQQMSGSYEQYF	TGTGCCAGCAGCCAGCAGATGAGCGGCTCCTACGAGCAGTACTTC
-	-	TRBV11-3	TRBJ2-7	CASSLRGTSDLQYF	TGTGCCAGCAGCTTAAGGGGGACATCCGACCTGCAGTACTTC
-	TRBD1	TRBV2	TRBJ1-2	CASQGGDYGYTF	TGTGCCAGCCAGGGGGGTGACTATGGCTACACCTTC
-	-	TRBV15	TRBJ2-5	CATSRDLASEETQYF	TGTGCCACCAGCAGAGATCTAGCCAGTGAAGAGACCCAGTACTTC
-	TRBD1	TRBV14	TRBJ1-4	CASSHRSGTGQGKLFF	TGTGCCAGCAGCCACCGATCCGGGACAGGGCAGGGAAAACTGTTTTTT
-	TRBD2	TRBV15	TRBJ2-5	CATSRDRGEAGGEETQYF	TGTGCCACCAGCAGAGATCGGGGGGAGGCGGGAGGGGAAGAGACCCAGTACTTC
-	TRBD1	TRBV5-6	TRBJ2-3	CASSFWDRSTDTQYF	TGTGCCAGCAGCTTTTGGGACAGAAGCACAGATACGCAGTATTTT
-	-	TRBV25-1	TRBJ1-3	CASSTGAFYSGNTIYF	TGTGCCAGCAGTACTGGAGCCTTCTACTCTGGAAACACCATATATTTT